This T cell receptor (beta chain) was captured in a study of tumor-infiltrating lymphocytes in localized non-small cell lung cancer (TCRdb year 2021). About the investigation overall: The cohort included patients whose samples were collected after neoadjuvant chemotherapy, as well as both smokers and never-smokers and several histologies. Alongside flow cytometry, multiplex immunofluorescence, RNA-seq, exome sequencing and proteomics, TCR sequencing was applied to the same patients as one of several integrated assays. The overall ICON cohort comprised over a hundred surgical patients with localized non-small cell lung cancer whose tumors were resected. Each patient provided resected tumor tissue plus uninvolved lung tissue from the same patient, with the uninvolved lung tissue described as non-adjacent to the tumor. A total of fewer than 60 patients were included in the paired tumor versus uninvolved lung comparison of immunoSEQ T-cell fraction.

About this clone: Its antigen remains unidentified. Base qualities are not provided; no much larger clone lies one nucleotide away.

ICON enrollment began in the first half of 2016, and the last patient was enrolled in September 2018. In a subcohort of 80 or so patients, fresh tumor and matched uninvolved tissue were collected for in-depth immune analyses, with TCR sequencing among those analyses. DNA for TCR sequencing was isolated from bulk tissue, and no cell sorting was done. V is cut by 5 bases and J by 3 bases, and the space between the germline ends is 17 bases. From the cysteine up to the phenylalanine, the CDR3 has a length of 15 residues. The entry retains the CDR3 DNA only, 45 bases that are in frame from base 1. CDR1 and CDR2, looked up from the germline V gene, are WSHSY and SAAADI. What the research found in general, with its limitations: Because different assays used different pieces of the same tissue, technical variation could not be distinguished from intratumor heterogeneity. TCRbeta sequencing supported higher T cell infiltration in tumors than in uninvolved lung tissue, consistent with immunofluorescence CD3 counts. No association of tumor T-cell fraction from TCR sequencing with recurrence-free survival was found (p = 0.61). The TCR-derived T-cell fraction showed no difference between the flow cytometry-defined immunotypes IM1 (good prognosis) and IM2 (poor prognosis). Because assay coverage varied across patients depending on available tissue quantity, TCR sequencing was performed for only a subset of the cohort.

The T-cell fraction in tumor and uninvolved lung tissue was obtained from TCR sequencing using the immunoSEQ assay. In the original analysis: In the survival analysis, patients were divided into a high T-cell fraction group (upper tertile) and a low T-cell fraction group (lower two tertiles), and the two groups were compared using a log-rank test. Paired tumor versus uninvolved lung differences in T-cell fraction were tested with a signed-rank test. In TCRdb, the immuneACCESS table is reduced to in-frame sequences with V and J assigned. These tables do not hold every clone; where another copy was compared, an unresolved V gene accounts for under half, and the others remain unexplained. That table is the source of V, J and clone size, and D and trimming were worked out from the DNA. Recorded for this sample are about 12,000 clones; over 65% of them occurred a single time. Of the sample, around 7.1% falls within the top ten clones.

The rearrangement joined TRBV10-2 to TRBJ2-7; a tentative D call is TRBD1 (5 bases match). This clonotype was obtained from a human donor with non-small cell lung cancer. Source material: lung tumor tissue. The CDR3 corresponds to CASSSLTGRVYEQYF. The nucleotide sequence is TGCGCCAGCAGTAGCCTAACCGGCAGGGTCTACGAGCAGTACTTC.